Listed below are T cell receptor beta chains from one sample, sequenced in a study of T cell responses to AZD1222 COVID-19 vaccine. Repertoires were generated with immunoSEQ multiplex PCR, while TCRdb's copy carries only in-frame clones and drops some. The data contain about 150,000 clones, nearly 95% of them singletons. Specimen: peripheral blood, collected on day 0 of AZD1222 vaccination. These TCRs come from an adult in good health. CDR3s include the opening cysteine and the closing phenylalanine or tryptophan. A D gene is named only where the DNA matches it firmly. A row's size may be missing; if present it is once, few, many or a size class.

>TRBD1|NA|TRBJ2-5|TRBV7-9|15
TGTGCCAGCAGCTTTTTCACAGGGGACCAAGAGACCCAGTACTTC
CASSFFTGDQETQYF
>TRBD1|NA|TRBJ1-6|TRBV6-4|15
TGTGCCAGCAGACCACAGGGGGAAGGGAATTCACCCCTCCACTTT
CASRPQGEGNSPLHF
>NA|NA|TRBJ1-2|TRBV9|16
TGTGCCAGCAGCGTAAGCCCTGAGGGGCAGGACTATGGCTACACCTTC
CASSVSPEGQDYGYTF
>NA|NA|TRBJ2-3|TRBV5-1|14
TGCGCCAGCAGCTTGAGGGCTACCACAGATACGCAGTATTTT
CASSLRATTDTQYF
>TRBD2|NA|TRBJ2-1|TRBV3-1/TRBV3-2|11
TGTGCCAGCAGTATTGGACTAGATCAGTTCTTC
CASSIGLDQFF
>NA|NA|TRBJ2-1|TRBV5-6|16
TGTGCCAGCAGCTGGCGGGGTATACGCTCCTACAATGAGCAGTTCTTC
CASSWRGIRSYNEQFF
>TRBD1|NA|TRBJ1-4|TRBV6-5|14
TGTGCCAGCAGAGGACAGGGACGGGATGAAAAACTGTTTTTT
CASRGQGRDEKLFF
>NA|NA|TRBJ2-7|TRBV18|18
TGTGCCAGCTCACCAACGTTAAGTTTTGGCCTCGGGGCTTTTGCGCAGTACTTC
CASSPTLSFGLGAFAQYF
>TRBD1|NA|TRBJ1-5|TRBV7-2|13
TGTGCCAGCAGCCTGGACAGGGGTCAGCCCCAGCATTTT
CASSLDRGQPQHF
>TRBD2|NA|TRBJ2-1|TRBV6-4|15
TGTGCCAGCAGCCCCGGACTAGCGGGAGACGTTGAGCAGTTCTTC
CASSPGLAGDVEQFF
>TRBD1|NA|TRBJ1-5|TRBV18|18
TGTGCCAGCTCACTCGTGGGACAGGGAGGCCCGGCTGGGCAGCCCCAGCATTTT
CASSLVGQGGPAGQPQHF
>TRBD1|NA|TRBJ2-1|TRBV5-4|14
TGTGCCAGCAGCGTTCTAGGGGGCGTGGATGAGCAGTTCTTC
CASSVLGGVDEQFF
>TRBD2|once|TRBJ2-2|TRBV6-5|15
TGTGCCAGCAGTTACGGGGGGGGTCACACCGGGGAGCTGTTTTTT
CASSYGGGHTGELFF
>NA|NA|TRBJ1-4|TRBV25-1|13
TGTGCCAGCAGTCGCCCGGGGAATGAAAAACTGTTTTTT
CASSRPGNEKLFF
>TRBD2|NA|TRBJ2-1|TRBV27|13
TGTGCCACGCGACTAGCGGGAGTCAATGAGCAGTTCTTC
CATRLAGVNEQFF
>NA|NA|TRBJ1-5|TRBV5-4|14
TGTGCCAGCAGCAGGGACGGCCTCAATCAGCCCCAGCATTTT
CASSRDGLNQPQHF
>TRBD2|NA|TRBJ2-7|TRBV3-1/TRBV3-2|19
TGTGCCAGCAGCCAAGATTTAGGACTAGCGTCGAAAAGCTCCTACGAGCAGTACTTC
CASSQDLGLASKSSYEQYF
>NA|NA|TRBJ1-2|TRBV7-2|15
TGTGCCAGCAGCTTAGCAGGGGGGGAAGGCTATGGCTACACCTTC
CASSLAGGEGYGYTF
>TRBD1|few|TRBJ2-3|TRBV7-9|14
TGTGCCAGCAGCTTGGGACAGGGTAGGGATACGCAGTATTTT
CASSLGQGRDTQYF
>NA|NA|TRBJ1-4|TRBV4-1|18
TGCGCCAGCAGTCTTGGGGGCCGCTTTAGAGGAACTAATGAAAAACTGTTTTTT
CASSLGGRFRGTNEKLFF
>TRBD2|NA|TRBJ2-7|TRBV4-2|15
TGTGCCAGCAGCCGCCGGACTAGCGGGAGGGACGAGCAGTACTTC
CASSRRTSGRDEQYF
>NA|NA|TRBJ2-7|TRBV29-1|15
TGCAGCGTCGGACTAAATGACAGGTTGGTCTACGAGCAGTACTTC
CSVGLNDRLVYEQYF
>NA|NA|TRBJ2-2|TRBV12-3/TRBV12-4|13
TGTGCCAGCAGTTTCGAAATAACCGGGGAGCTGTTTTTT
CASSFEITGELFF
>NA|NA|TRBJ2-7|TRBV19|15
TGTGCCAGTAGTAGGCTCCGGGACGGCAACTACGAGCAGTACTTC
CASSRLRDGNYEQYF
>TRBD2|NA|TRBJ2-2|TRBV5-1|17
TGCGCCAGCAGCTTGGACCCGACTAGCGGGAGGGCCGGGGAGCTGTTTTTT
CASSLDPTSGRAGELFF
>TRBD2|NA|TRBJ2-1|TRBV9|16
TGTGCCAGCAGCGTAGATTCCAGCGGGATTCTCAATGAGCAGTTCTTC
CASSVDSSGILNEQFF
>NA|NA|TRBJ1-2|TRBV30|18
TGTGCCTGGAGTGTACACGGGCTTTACGATCTCTTTGTCTATGGCTACACCTTC
CAWSVHGLYDLFVYGYTF
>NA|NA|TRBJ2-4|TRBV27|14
TGTGCCAGCAGTTTAATAGGGTCCGGGGACATTCAGTACTTC
CASSLIGSGDIQYF
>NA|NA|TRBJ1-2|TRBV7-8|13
TGTGCCAGCAGCCCTGACTTAGACTATGGCTACACCTTC
CASSPDLDYGYTF
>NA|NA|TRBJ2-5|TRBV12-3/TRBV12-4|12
TGTGCCAGCTTGGGATTCCAAGAGACCCAGTACTTC
CASLGFQETQYF
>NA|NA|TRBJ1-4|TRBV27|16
TGTGCCAGCAGTTTAAGGGTCACAGGGCAAGGTGAAAAACTGTTTTTT
CASSLRVTGQGEKLFF
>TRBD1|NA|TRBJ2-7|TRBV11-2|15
TGTGCCAGCAGATCGGACAGGGGAACCCCTAGGGAGCAGTACTTC
CASRSDRGTPREQYF
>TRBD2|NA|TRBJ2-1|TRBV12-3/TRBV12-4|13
TGTGCCAGCAGCGCCTCTACTAGCGGGAGGAGGTTCTTC
CASSASTSGRRFF
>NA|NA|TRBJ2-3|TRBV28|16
TGTGCCAGCAGCGATCCAGGGGACCGGGGGTCAGATACGCAGTATTTT
CASSDPGDRGSDTQYF
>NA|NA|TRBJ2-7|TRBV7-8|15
TGTGCCAGCAGCTTAGCCCGGGAATGGTCCTACGAGCAGTACTTC
CASSLAREWSYEQYF
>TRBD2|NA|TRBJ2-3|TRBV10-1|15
TGCGCCAGCATGCGAGGACTAGCGTCCACAGATACGCAGTATTTT
CASMRGLASTDTQYF
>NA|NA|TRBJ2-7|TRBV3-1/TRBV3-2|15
TGTGCCAGCAGCCAAGGAGTTGACAGCTCCTACGAGCAGTACTTC
CASSQGVDSSYEQYF
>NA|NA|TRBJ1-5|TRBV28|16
TGTGCCAGCAGAGCTACTACCGGGAACAACAATCAGCCCCAGCATTTT
CASRATTGNNNQPQHF
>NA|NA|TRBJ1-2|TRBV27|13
TGTGCCAGCAGTGGTCTATTGTTAGGCGGCTACACCTTC
CASSGLLLGGYTF
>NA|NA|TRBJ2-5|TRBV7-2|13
TGTGCCAGCAGCCCCCCCTGGGGGGAGACCCAGTACTTC
CASSPPWGETQYF
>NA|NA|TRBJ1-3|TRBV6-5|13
TGTGCCAGCAGTAGGAAGGGTGGAAACACCATATATTTT
CASSRKGGNTIYF
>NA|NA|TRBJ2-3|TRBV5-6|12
TGTGCCAGCAGCCTCGACCCAGATACGCAGTATTTT
CASSLDPDTQYF
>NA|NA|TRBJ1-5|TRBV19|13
TGTGCCAGTAGTGGGTCAGGGCTGCAGCCCCAGCATTTT
CASSGSGLQPQHF
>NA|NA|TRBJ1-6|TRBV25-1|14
TGTGCCAGCAGTGAGTGGGATAGGGGTTCACCCCTCCACTTT
CASSEWDRGSPLHF
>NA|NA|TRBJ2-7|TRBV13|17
TGTGCCAGCAGCTTAGGGGGAGGCGAGAACCGAAGATACGAGCAGTACTTC
CASSLGGGENRRYEQYF
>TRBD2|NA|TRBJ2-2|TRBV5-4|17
TGTGCCAGCAGCTTGTGGACTAGCGGGGCGAACACCGGGGAGCTGTTTTTT
CASSLWTSGANTGELFF
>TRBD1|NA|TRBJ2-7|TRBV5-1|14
TGCGCCAGCAGCGGACGACAGGGACCCTACGAGCAGTACTTC
CASSGRQGPYEQYF
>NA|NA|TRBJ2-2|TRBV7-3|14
TGTGCCAGCAGCTTATTCCTTGGCACCGGGGAGCTGTTTTTT
CASSLFLGTGELFF